This TCR beta chain was identified during a study of regulatory T cells in long-lasting Graves disease. The time point here: persistent/refractory GD, antithyroid drugs over 5 years with positive TRAb. Making the TCR library involved RNA that had been extracted from PBMCs. This clonotype has just a few counts. Its target is unknown. Building the TCR beta libraries relied on iRepertoire HTBI primers, and CDR3 regions underwent Arm-PCR. One entry per CDR3 protein, called by TCRdb with MiXCR from the multiplex PCR reads. The sample yields about 660,000 distinct CDR3 sequences, around 32% seen once. Germline values: CDR1 MDHEN, CDR2 SYDVKM. The CDR3 contains 14 residues. V shed 6 bases and J shed 4 bases, with 13 bases lying between them. Findings and limits, study-wide: The number of shared public clonotypes was higher in persistent patients (about 2,700) than new patients (more than 850). Researchers reported studying only peripheral blood, not thyroid tissue. Persistent disease samples used TRBV28, TRBJ1-2 and TRBJ2-5 preferentially.

The sequence was collected from a female donor with Graves disease. The sequencing used peripheral blood mononuclear cells (PBMCs), collected when the disease was refractory, from a patient treated with antithyroid drugs. V gene TRBV28 combines with J gene TRBJ1-5; D ambiguous. The CDR3 sequence is CASSEGGPNQPQHF. In DNA form, the CDR3 reads TGTGCCAGCAGCGAAGGAGGTCCGAATCAGCCCCAGCATTTT.